What follows are 27 T cell receptor beta chains derived from one specimen sequenced in a study of T cells in localized non-small cell lung cancer. TCRdb keeps only in-frame clones here, not all; method: immunoSEQ multiplex PCR. The sample yields some 2,000 clones, around 25% seen once. Source: normal lung tissue next to the tumor, taken before any cancer treatment. The receptors come from an older female donor with stage III squamous cell lung carcinoma.

The chain employs TRBV9 and TRBJ2-2; D is ambiguous. Between the trimmed V and J ends, which lost 4 bases and 5 bases, there was a span of 6 bases. CDR3 length: 12 amino acids. Germline V gives CDR1 SGDLS, CDR2 YYNGEE. CDR3 bases: TGTGCCAGCAGCTCCCGGACCGGGGAGCTGTTTTTT. Its translation: CASSSRTGELFF.

The J gene is TRBJ2-3, the V gene TRBV19; 10 bases are shared with TRBD2. The CDR3 sequence is 16 residues long. V was pared by 4 bases and J by 2 bases, with 6 bases of the junction left unmatched. Looked up from germline, CDR1 is LNHDA and CDR2 is SQIVND (reference sequence). CDR3 sequence: CASSRETSGYTDTQYF. DNA of the CDR3: TGTGCCAGTAGTAGGGAGACTAGCGGGTACACAGATACGCAGTATTTT.

The chain links TRBV19 to TRBJ1-1; no reliable D call. The CDR3 extends over 12 amino acids. Trimming removed 6 bases from V and 5 bases from J, with 10 bases in between. Germline CDR1 reads LNHDA; CDR2 reads SQIVND (reference sequence). Here the CDR3 reads CASSHIQTEAFF. The DNA of the CDR3 is TGTGCCAGTAGCCACATCCAGACTGAAGCTTTCTTT.

The chain links TRBV19 to TRBJ1-5; D might be TRBD1 (5 bases). Germline CDR1 and CDR2: LNHDA and SQIVND (reference sequence). The CDR3 consists of 15 residues. V lost 4 bases and J lost 8, with 18 bases in between. Written as DNA, the CDR3 is TGTGCCAGTAGTAAGACAGCGCCCTGGGGTGAGCCCCAGCATTTT. Translation gives CASSKTAPWGEPQHF.

This sequence joins TRBV30 and TRBJ2-1; TRBD2 might be the D (5 bases). Trimming left V 2 bases short and J 0 bases short, with 8 bases between. Germline CDR1 reads GTSNPN; CDR2 reads SVGIG (reference sequence). This CDR3 region has 14 residues. Here the CDR3 DNA reads TGTGCCTGGAGTAAGCGGATCTCCTACAATGAGCAGTTCTTC. Encoded protein: CAWSKRISYNEQFF.

There are a few counts of this clone. The genes are TRBV6-8 and TRBJ1-1; unclear D gene. Deletions cut 6 bases from V and 1 base from J, with 9 bases between. This CDR3 region has 13 residues. The germline CDR1 and CDR2 sequences are MNHGY and SAAAGT. The CDR3 sequence is CASRSWGNTEAFF. The CDR3 coding sequence is TGTGCCAGCAGGTCATGGGGGAACACTGAAGCTTTCTTT.

This clone rates as large. V usage is TRBV9 and J usage is TRBJ2-6; no firm D call. The germline gives CDR1 SGDLS, CDR2 YYNGEE. Trimming took 5 bases from V and 4 from J, leaving 10 bases between them. The CDR3 extends over 14 amino acids. CDR3 amino acids: CASRASTGANVLTF. Written as DNA, the CDR3 is TGTGCCAGCAGGGCGTCAACCGGGGCCAACGTCCTGACTTTC.

The V gene is TRBV19, the J gene TRBJ2-2; 8 bases align to TRBD1. The CDR3 is 14 amino acids. Per germline, CDR1 LNHDA and CDR2 SQIVND (reference sequence). V lost 10 bases and J lost 0; bases outside the gene matches: 4. CDR3 protein: CATRTGPNTGELFF. Written as DNA, the CDR3 is TGTGCCACCCGGACAGGGCCGAACACCGGGGAGCTGTTTTTT.

This clone came up a few times. This chain connects TRBV6-8 to TRBJ2-7; 15 bases are shared with TRBD2. Looked up from germline, CDR1 is MNHGY and CDR2 is SAAAGT. V shed 8 bases, J shed 1 base, and the junction held 9 bases outside the gene matches. The length of the CDR3 is 17 residues. CDR3 sequence (DNA): TGTGCCAGCCGCGATACTGGACTAGCGGGAGGGTCCTACGAGCAGTACTTC. Protein: CASRDTGLAGGSYEQYF.

This clone occurred a few times. The V and J genes are TRBV7-1 and TRBJ2-3, with no clear D. TRBV7-1 counts as an open reading frame of uncertain function. V gave up 4 bases and J gave up 5 bases, with 10 bases separating them. The CDR3 totals 13 residues. The CDR3 reads CASSLTFQDTQYF. As DNA, the CDR3 is TGTGCCAGCAGCTTAACGTTCCAAGATACGCAGTATTTT.

The sample holds a few counts of this clone. V usage is TRBV6-8 and J usage is TRBJ2-7; TRBD2 agrees at 7 bases. Germline CDR1 is MNHGY and CDR2 is SAAAGT. V gave up 5 bases and J gave up 6 bases; unmatched junction bases: 4. The CDR3 length is 12 residues. The CDR3 sequence is CASSAWGGEQYF. CDR3 coding DNA: TGTGCCAGCAGTGCATGGGGGGGCGAGCAGTACTTC.

This clone has a handful of counts. The rearrangement joins TRBV4-1 to TRBJ2-1; D is ambiguous. From germline, CDR1 is MGHRA and CDR2 YSYEKL. Trimming left V 0 bases short and J 0 bases short, with 9 bases between. The CDR3 covers 16 residues. The CDR3 DNA sequence: TGCGCCAGCAGCCAAGAATCTCCCCCCTCCTACAATGAGCAGTTCTTC. It codes for CASSQESPPSYNEQFF.

This clone was seen only a few times. The chain recombines TRBV10-3 with TRBJ1-2; possibly TRBD1 for D (5 bases). V shed 10 bases and J shed 4 bases, with 16 bases lying between them. This CDR3 has 13 residues. Germline V gives CDR1 ENHRY, CDR2 SYGVKD. In DNA, the CDR3 is TGTGCCAGCGAAGGGGACGTCTTCTATGGCTACACCTTC. Protein sequence: CASEGDVFYGYTF.

This clone counts as medium-sized (0.01 to 0.1%). The chain employs TRBV11-3 and TRBJ1-1; D gene uncertain. The CDR3 spans 14 residues. Trimming pared 5 bases from V and 4 bases from J, leaving 14 bases between. CDR1 is SGHNT, CDR2 YENEEA, per germline. The CDR3 spells CASSPVRSTTEAFF. The CDR3 coding sequence is TGTGCCAGCAGCCCGGTGAGATCGACCACTGAAGCTTTCTTT.

The chain carries TRBV5-1 and TRBJ2-5; D uncertain. Germline loops: CDR1 SGHRS, CDR2 YFSETQ. The CDR3 length is 14 residues. V was pared by 0 bases and J by 2 bases, with 8 bases between. The chain's CDR3 is CASSLAVGQETQYF. The CDR3 nucleotides are TGCGCCAGCAGCTTGGCGGTGGGACAAGAGACCCAGTACTTC.

The chain has TRBV29-1 and TRBJ2-3, with 7 nucleotides matching TRBD1. Germline lookup yields CDR1 SQVTM and CDR2 ANQGSEA. Trimming at V came to 8 bases and at J to 1 base, leaving 12 bases not matched to a gene. The CDR3 is 15 amino acids. In DNA form, the CDR3 reads TGCAGCACCGACCAGGGGGTCAGGGGCACAGATACGCAGTATTTT. Translation gives CSTDQGVRGTDTQYF.

The CDR3 region is CASSFSSGGPNNEQFF. CDR3 bases: TGCGCCAGCAGCTTCTCTAGCGGGGGGCCCAACAATGAGCAGTTCTTC. The rearrangement uses TRBV5-1 and TRBJ2-1; 11 positions match TRBD2. J lost 5 bases, V lost 2 bases, and 6 bases had no gene match. There are 16 residues in the CDR3. CDR1 is SGHRS, CDR2 YFSETQ, per germline.

As regards this clone: Mismatch with germline at one junction end may stem from a read error. The rearrangement uses TRBV6-8 and TRBJ2-1, with D possibly called TRBD1 or TRBD2 (5 bases each). CDR1 is MNHGY and CDR2 is SAAAGT in the germline V gene. This CDR3 is 16 amino acids long. The CDR3 DNA reads as TGTGCCATCAGTAAAATTATAGCAGGGAGTGGAAATGAGCAGTTCTTC. Amino acid sequence: CAISKIIAGSGNEQFF.

This clone has only a few counts. The V and J genes are TRBV10-3 and TRBJ2-5; 15 nucleotides line up with TRBD2. CDR3 length: 21 amino acids. The J segment lost 1 base and the V segment lost 1 base, leaving 13 bases of the junction unmatched. From germline, CDR1 is ENHRY and CDR2 SYGVKD. The CDR3 coding sequence is TGTGCCATCAGTGAGTACGGGACTAGCGGGAGGACACCGTTTAGCCAAGAGACCCAGTACTTC. Encoded protein: CAISEYGTSGRTPFSQETQYF.

V gene TRBV11-3 combines with J gene TRBJ2-7; 7 bases match TRBD2. The J segment lost 1 base and the V segment lost 1 base, leaving 10 bases of the junction unmatched. CDR3 length: 17 residues. Germline V gene sequence: CDR1 SGHNT, CDR2 YENEEA. In DNA form, the CDR3 reads TGTGCCAGCAGCTTAGGTGCGACGGGGGGATGGTCCTACGAGCAGTACTTC. It translates to CASSLGATGGWSYEQYF.

This clone was picked up a small number of times. The V gene is TRBV10-3, the J gene TRBJ2-7; 7 bases line up with TRBD1. The germline gives CDR1 ENHRY, CDR2 SYGVKD. The length of the CDR3 is 15 residues. The V gene end was trimmed by 0 bases and the J gene end by 4 bases; junction bases not matched to a gene: 6. The DNA for the CDR3 is TGTGCCATCAGTGAGTCGACAGGGAGTCCGTACGAGCAGTACTTC. Its protein product is CAISESTGSPYEQYF.

CDR3 sequence reads: CASSLATSNTGELFF. In DNA form, the CDR3 reads TGCGCCAGCAGCTTGGCTACATCGAACACCGGGGAGCTGTTTTTT. The J gene is TRBJ2-2, the V gene TRBV5-1, with no clear D. Germline assignment: CDR1 SGHRS and CDR2 YFSETQ. Trimming took off 0 bases at V and 0 bases at J, with 6 bases between the two ends. This CDR3 is built from 15 residues.

There are a few counts of this clone. The chain couples TRBV9 to TRBJ1-1; D is perhaps TRBD1 (6 bases). Germline values: CDR1 SGDLS, CDR2 YYNGEE. Trimming stripped 6 bases from V and 4 bases from J, with 13 bases between. CDR3 length: 13 residues. CDR3 coding DNA: TGTGCCAGCATTAGAGGACAGTCCACTGAAGCTTTCTTT. This sequence encodes CASIRGQSTEAFF. The full variable domain, in which reference TRBV9 and TRBJ1-1 provide the parts outside the CDR3, is DSGVTQTPKHLITATGQRVTLRCSPRSGDLSVYWYQQSLDQGLQFLIQYYNGEERAKGNILERFSAQQFPDLHSELNLSSLELGDSALYFCASIRGQSTEAFFGQGTRLTVV.

The V gene is TRBV19, the J gene TRBJ2-5; TRBD1 matches at 9 bases. This CDR3 has 16 residues. In germline, CDR1 is LNHDA, CDR2 SQIVND (reference sequence). After removal of 4 bases from V and 5 bases from J, the junction contained 11 bases not matched to a gene. In DNA form, the CDR3 reads TGTGCCAGTAGTAACCCGAGGGGGACAGGGAGGGAGACCCAGTACTTC. Its protein product is CASSNPRGTGRETQYF.

This clone was seen more than once but under ten times. This chain connects TRBV9 to TRBJ2-2; D not certain. The CDR3 loop spans 12 amino acids. CDR1 SGDLS and CDR2 YYNGEE come from the germline V gene. The germline V and J ends were trimmed by 3 bases and 5 bases, with 5 bases remaining between them. CDR3 sequence: CASSGRTGELFF. CDR3 in DNA: TGTGCCAGCAGCGGTCGTACCGGGGAGCTGTTTTTT. The variable domain in full, completed from reference TRBV9 and TRBJ2-2, reads DSGVTQTPKHLITATGQRVTLRCSPRSGDLSVYWYQQSLDQGLQFLIQYYNGEERAKGNILERFSAQQFPDLHSELNLSSLELGDSALYFCASSGRTGELFFGEGSRLTVL.

A few counts support this clone. The J gene is TRBJ1-2, the V gene TRBV10-3; D gene unclear. The V gene's germline CDR1 is ENHRY and CDR2 SYGVKD. The CDR3 totals 14 residues. The V end lost 0 bases, the J end lost 7 bases, and 12 bases lay between the germline ends. CDR3 in amino acids: CAISESGGYGGYTF. CDR3 nucleotide sequence: TGTGCCATCAGTGAGTCAGGTGGATACGGTGGCTACACCTTC.

The chain uses TRBV19 and TRBJ1-3, with no clear D. CDR3 size: 14 residues. V shed 6 bases and J shed 0 bases, with 9 bases lying between them. From germline, CDR1 is LNHDA and CDR2 SQIVND (reference sequence). CDR3 residues: CASSLGSSGNTIYF. CDR3 nucleotide sequence: TGTGCCAGTAGCTTGGGGAGCTCTGGAAACACCATATATTTT.